This T cell receptor beta chain is drawn from a study of T cells in Graves' hyperthyroidism and ophthalmopathy. V was cut by 3 bases and J by 0 bases, with 16 bases left in between. The CDR3 is made up of 17 amino acids. Germline-derived CDR1 and CDR2 are SGDLS and YYNGEE. The diagnostic basis comprised clinical symptoms, serum thyroxine and TRAb, thyroid ultrasound and orbital computed tomography. This clonotype was counted ten times or more. The antigen is undetermined. The study's findings and limits: By a 13 V-J model, ophthalmopathy was set apart from stable hyperthyroidism.

Amplification yielded TCR beta CDR3 regions, with RNA transcripts as the source. First-round RT-PCR targeting the TCR CDR3 was performed with the HTBI primer set. Via MiXCR, TCRdb re-called the multiplex PCR reads, giving one row per CDR3 protein. The sample consists of under 200,000 distinct CDR3 sequences, about a tenth of them appearing once. The chain links TRBV9 to TRBJ2-1, with a tentative D call TRBD2 (5 bases). This clonotype was obtained from a woman between 18 and 29 years old with Graves' hyperthyroidism that later progressed to Graves' ophthalmopathy. Sequencing was performed on blood. The CDR3 sequence is CASSESRTGSSYNEQFF. In DNA, the CDR3 is TGTGCCAGCAGCGAATCCCGGACTGGTAGCTCCTACAATGAGCAGTTCTTC.